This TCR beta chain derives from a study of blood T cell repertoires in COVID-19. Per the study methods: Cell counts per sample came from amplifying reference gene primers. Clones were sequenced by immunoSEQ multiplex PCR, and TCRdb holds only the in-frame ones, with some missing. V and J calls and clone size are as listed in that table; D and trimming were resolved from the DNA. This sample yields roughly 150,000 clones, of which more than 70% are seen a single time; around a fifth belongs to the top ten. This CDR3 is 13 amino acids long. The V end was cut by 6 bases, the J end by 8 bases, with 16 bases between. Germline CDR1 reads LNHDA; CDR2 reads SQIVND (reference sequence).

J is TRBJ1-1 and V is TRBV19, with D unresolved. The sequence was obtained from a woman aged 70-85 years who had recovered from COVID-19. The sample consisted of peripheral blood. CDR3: CASSPPVGPEAFF. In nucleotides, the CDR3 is TGTGCCAGTAGCCCTCCGGTGGGCCCCGAAGCTTTCTTT. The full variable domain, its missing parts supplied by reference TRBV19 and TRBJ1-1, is DGGITQSPKYLFRKEGQNVTLSCEQNLNHDAMYWYRQDPGQGLRLIYYSQIVNDFQKGDIAEGYSVSREKKESFPLTVTSAQKNPTAFYLCASSPPVGPEAFFGQGTRLTVV.